A single sample gave rise to the 4 T cell receptor beta chains below, sequenced in a study of memory B cells and T cells in multiple sclerosis. CFSE-dim autoproliferating and CFSE-high non-proliferating T cells from unstimulated culture were sequenced separately. About 50 million CFSE-labeled PBMCs were cultured around 7 days unstimulated, then replicate wells were pooled. These TCRs' antigens remain unknown. Sequencing was performed with immunoSEQ multiplex PCR; in TCRdb, only in-frame clones are kept and a portion is missing. The top ten hold approximately 1.2% of the sample, which has some 48,000 clones, approximately 80% seen once. Sequencing used PBMCs from blood kept in culture. The receptors here all came from a human donor with multiple sclerosis.

This clone was detected only a few times. The gene calls are TRBV2 and TRBJ1-4, with D unresolved. V gave up 9 bases and J gave up 1 base, with 12 bases separating them. CDR3 length equals 14 residues. Germline V lookup: CDR1 SNHLY, CDR2 FYNNEI. The chain's CDR3 is CASTWWETNEKLFF. In nucleotides, the CDR3 is TGTGCCAGTACCTGGTGGGAAACTAATGAAAAACTGTTTTTT.

The chain couples TRBV2 to TRBJ2-5; 8 nucleotides match TRBD2. J gave up 5 bases and V 1 base, and 6 bases lay outside the gene matches. Germline V gene data show CDR1 as SNHLY and CDR2 as FYNNEI. The CDR3 is made up of 15 amino acids. CDR3 protein: CASSEGGGPWETQYF. In DNA form, the CDR3 reads TGTGCCAGCAGTGAAGGCGGGGGGCCATGGGAGACCCAGTACTTC.

This chain uses TRBV6-5 with TRBJ1-2, with 7 bases aligning to TRBD1. This CDR3 contains 15 residues. Germline V gene data show CDR1 as MNHEY and CDR2 as SVGAGI. After removal of 5 bases from V and 0 bases from J, the junction contained 6 bases not matched to a gene. The CDR3 spells CASSRGQRANYGYTF. In DNA, the CDR3 is TGTGCCAGCAGTCGGGGACAGCGAGCTAACTATGGCTACACCTTC.

This clone has only a few counts. This chain connects TRBV7-2 to TRBJ1-4, with a possible D match to TRBD1 (5 bases). Germline-derived CDR1 and CDR2 are SGHTA and FQGNSA. The length of the CDR3 is 16 residues. Trimming stripped 2 bases from V and 8 bases from J, with 18 bases between. The CDR3 spells CASSLNLGQGGEKLFF. Here the CDR3 DNA reads TGTGCCAGCAGCTTAAACCTCGGGCAGGGAGGGGAAAAACTGTTTTTT.